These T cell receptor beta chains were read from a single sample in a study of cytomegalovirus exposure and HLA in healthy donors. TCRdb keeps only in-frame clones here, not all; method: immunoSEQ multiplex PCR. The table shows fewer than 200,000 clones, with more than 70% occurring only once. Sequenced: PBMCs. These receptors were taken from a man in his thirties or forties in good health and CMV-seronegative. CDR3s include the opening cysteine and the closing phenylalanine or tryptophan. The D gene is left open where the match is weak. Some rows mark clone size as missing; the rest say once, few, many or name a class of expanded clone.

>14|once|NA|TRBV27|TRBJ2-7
CASSQRDTPYEQYF
TGTGCCAGCAGTCAAAGGGACACCCCCTACGAGCAGTACTTC
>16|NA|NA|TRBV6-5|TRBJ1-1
CASSYSHPTGPTEAFF
TGTGCCAGCAGTTACTCTCATCCGACAGGCCCGACTGAAGCTTTCTTT
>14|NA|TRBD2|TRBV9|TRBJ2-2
CASTGTSLTGELFF
TGTGCCAGCACCGGGACTAGCCTAACCGGGGAGCTGTTTTTT
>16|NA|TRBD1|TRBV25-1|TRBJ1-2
CASSEGGTGGPYGYTF
TGTGCCAGCAGTGAGGGGGGAACAGGGGGGCCTTATGGCTACACCTTC
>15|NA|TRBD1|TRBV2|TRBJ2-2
CASSPGTGHTGELFF
TGTGCCAGCAGCCCCGGGACAGGTCACACCGGGGAGCTGTTTTTT
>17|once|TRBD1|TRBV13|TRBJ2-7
CASSVNLPGQGHNEQYF
TGTGCCAGCAGCGTTAACCTACCGGGACAGGGTCACAACGAGCAGTACTTC
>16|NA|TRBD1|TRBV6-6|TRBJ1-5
CASSTQSGGKGQPQHF
TGTGCCAGCAGTACACAATCAGGGGGAAAGGGCCAGCCCCAGCATTTT
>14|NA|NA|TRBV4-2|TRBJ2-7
CASSQEQGQYEQYF
TGTGCCAGCAGCCAAGAACAGGGACAATACGAGCAGTACTTC
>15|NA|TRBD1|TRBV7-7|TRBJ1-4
CASNKWTGKNEKLFF
TGTGCCAGCAACAAATGGACAGGGAAGAATGAAAAACTGTTTTTT
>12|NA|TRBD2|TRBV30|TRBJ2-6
CAWRGGANVLTF
TGTGCATGGCGGGGGGGGGCCAACGTCCTGACTTTC
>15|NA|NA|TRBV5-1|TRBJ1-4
CASSLQGREDEKLFF
TGCGCCAGCAGCTTACAAGGGCGGGAGGATGAAAAACTGTTTTTT
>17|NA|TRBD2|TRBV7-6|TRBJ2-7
CASSLGVEAGGPDEQYF
TGTGCCAGCAGCTTAGGGGTCGAGGCGGGAGGGCCGGACGAGCAGTACTTC
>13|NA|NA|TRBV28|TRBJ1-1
CASSPMGLTEAFF
TGTGCCAGCAGCCCAATGGGGCTTACTGAAGCTTTCTTT
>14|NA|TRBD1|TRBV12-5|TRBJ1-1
CASGRQGGYTEAFF
TGTGCTAGTGGTCGACAGGGGGGTTACACTGAAGCTTTCTTT
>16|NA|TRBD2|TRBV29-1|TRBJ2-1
CSVTGTSGDNYNEQFF
TGCAGCGTTACCGGGACTAGCGGTGACAACTACAATGAGCAGTTCTTC
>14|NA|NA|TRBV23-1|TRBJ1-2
CASSPPPVYYGYTF
TGCGCCAGCAGTCCCCCGCCGGTTTACTATGGCTACACCTTC
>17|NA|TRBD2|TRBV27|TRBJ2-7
CASSFRAGTSTPYEQYF
TGTGCCAGCAGTTTTCGGGCGGGGACTAGCACCCCCTACGAGCAGTACTTC
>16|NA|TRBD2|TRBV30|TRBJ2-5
CAWSGIGRGLQETQYF
TGTGCCTGGAGTGGTATCGGTCGGGGACTACAAGAGACCCAGTACTTC
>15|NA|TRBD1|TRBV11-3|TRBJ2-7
CASSFRTGTLYEQYF
TGTGCCAGCAGCTTCAGGACAGGAACTTTATACGAGCAGTACTTC
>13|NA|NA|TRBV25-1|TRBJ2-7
CASSEGAAYEQYF
TGTGCCAGCAGTGAGGGGGCAGCCTACGAGCAGTACTTC
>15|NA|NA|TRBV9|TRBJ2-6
CASTGVPSGANVLTF
TGTGCCAGCACAGGGGTGCCCTCTGGGGCCAACGTCCTGACTTTC
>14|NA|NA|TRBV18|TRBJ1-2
CASSPSRDIGGYTF
TGTGCCAGCTCACCGTCCCGGGACATAGGCGGCTACACCTTC
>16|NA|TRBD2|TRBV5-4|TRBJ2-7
CASSSGLAGGTYEQYF
TGTGCCAGCAGCTCGGGACTAGCGGGAGGAACCTACGAGCAGTACTTC
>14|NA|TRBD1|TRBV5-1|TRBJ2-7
CASSLEYRGDEQYF
TGCGCCAGCAGCTTGGAATACAGGGGTGACGAGCAGTACTTC
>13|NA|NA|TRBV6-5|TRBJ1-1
CASSRTVNTEAFF
TGTGCCAGCAGCCGGACAGTGAACACTGAAGCTTTCTTT
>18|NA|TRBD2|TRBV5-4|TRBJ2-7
CASSSSPPSAGVSYEQYF
TGTGCCAGCAGCTCCTCTCCCCCATCAGCGGGGGTCTCCTACGAGCAGTACTTC
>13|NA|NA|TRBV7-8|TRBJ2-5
CASTRGGQETQYF
TGTGCCAGCACCCGTGGCGGCCAAGAGACCCAGTACTTC
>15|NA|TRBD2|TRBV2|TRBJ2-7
CASRPTSGGEYEQYF
TGTGCCAGCAGACCGACTAGCGGGGGGGAGTATGAGCAGTACTTC
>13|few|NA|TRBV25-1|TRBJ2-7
CASTDDGSYEQYF
TGTGCCAGCACCGATGACGGGTCCTACGAGCAGTACTTC
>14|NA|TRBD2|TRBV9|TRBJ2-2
CASRGLGNTGELFF
TGTGCCAGCAGAGGACTAGGGAACACCGGGGAGCTGTTTTTT
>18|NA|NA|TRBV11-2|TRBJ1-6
CASTLARQRGAYNSPLHF
TGTGCCAGCACCCTAGCGAGACAGAGAGGAGCCTATAATTCACCCCTCCACTTT
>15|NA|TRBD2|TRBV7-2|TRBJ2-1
CASSALGLASVEQFF
TGTGCCAGCAGCGCACTGGGACTAGCGTCGGTGGAGCAGTTCTTC
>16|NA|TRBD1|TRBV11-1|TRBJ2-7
CASSSERGQGLGEQYF
TGTGCCAGCAGCTCCGAGAGGGGACAGGGTCTGGGGGAGCAGTACTTC
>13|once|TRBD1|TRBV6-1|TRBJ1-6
CASRGQGLIPLHF
TGTGCCAGCAGGGGACAGGGACTGATCCCCCTCCACTTT
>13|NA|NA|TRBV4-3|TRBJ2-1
CASSQATSTEQFF
TGCGCCAGCAGCCAAGCAACTAGCACTGAGCAGTTCTTC
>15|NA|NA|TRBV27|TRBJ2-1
CASSFDLKGANEQFF
TGTGCCAGCAGTTTCGACCTGAAAGGGGCCAATGAGCAGTTCTTC
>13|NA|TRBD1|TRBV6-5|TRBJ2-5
CASTRTGEETQYF
TGTGCCAGCACGCGGACAGGGGAAGAGACCCAGTACTTC
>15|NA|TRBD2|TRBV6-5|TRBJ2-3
CASTQLGGITDTQYF
TGTGCCAGCACCCAGTTGGGAGGGATCACAGATACGCAGTATTTT
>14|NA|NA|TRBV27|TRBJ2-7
CASSPDRNPYEQYF
TGTGCCAGCAGTCCCGACAGGAATCCCTACGAGCAGTACTTC
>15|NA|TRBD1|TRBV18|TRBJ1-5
CASSGQGGSNQPQHF
TGTGCCAGTTCAGGACAGGGGGGTAGCAATCAGCCCCAGCATTTT
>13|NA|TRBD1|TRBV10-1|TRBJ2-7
CASSGDSSYEQYF
TGCGCCAGCAGTGGGGACAGCTCCTACGAGCAGTACTTC
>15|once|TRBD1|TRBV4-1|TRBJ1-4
CASSPYGQGGEKLFF
TGCGCCAGCAGCCCCTACGGACAGGGCGGAGAAAAACTGTTTTTT
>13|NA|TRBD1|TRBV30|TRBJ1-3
CAWNRGSGNTIYF
TGTGCCTGGAACAGGGGCTCTGGAAACACCATATATTTT
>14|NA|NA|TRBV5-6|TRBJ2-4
CASSLQGAKNIQYF
TGTGCCAGCAGCTTGCAGGGGGCCAAAAACATTCAGTACTTC